The sequence of this T cell receptor (beta chain) was determined in a study of shared clonotypes between healthy human individuals. For sorted subsets, roughly 210 ng DNA per replicate equaled 30,000 or so T cell genomes. The assay was immunoSEQ multiplex PCR, and TCRdb's table has in-frame clones only and misses some. The profile shows approximately 940,000 clones, 76% of them singletons. Germline CDR1 reads LNHDA; CDR2 reads SQIVND (reference sequence). This CDR3 has 12 residues. Trimming pared 9 bases from V and 6 bases from J, leaving 12 bases between. As to this clone: Its antigen is as yet unknown.

Study-wide results and caveats: Rarefaction analysis demonstrated incomplete sorted-subset sequencing notwithstanding large depth.

Sequenced material: memory CD4+ T cells sorted from blood. As to subset: CD45RA-negative fraction. The receptor was isolated from a man younger than 35 in good health. V and J are TRBV19 and TRBJ1-5; tentatively, D is TRBD1 (5 bases). The CDR3: CASRERGQPQHF. The CDR3 DNA reads as TGTGCCAGCAGGGAAAGGGGTCAGCCCCAGCATTTT.